The 28 T cell receptor beta chains below were found in one sample sequenced in a study of breast tumors, draining lymph nodes, adjacent tissues (TCRdb year 2016). Library preparation was by multiplex PCR. Instrument used: Illumina HiSeq 2000. The public reads were quality trimmed at Q25 with fastp and then assembled into clones with MiXCR by TCRdb, keeping productive beta chains. Each entry is one CDR3 protein sequence, shown with its most common DNA and genes. The sample yields under 350,000 distinct CDR3 sequences; 30% to 35% were counted once. The top ten clones comprise around 1.1% of the sample. Lymph node samples were obtained from the axillary draining lymph nodes of breast cancer patients. Sequencing was done on a sample of axillary lymph node tissue. These receptors originate from a female donor with breast cancer. Some clones in this sample may be carry-over from other donors' samples.

The sample holds many counts of this clonotype. J is TRBJ2-1 and V is TRBV20-1, with 14 bases identical to TRBD2. CDR3 length: 17 residues. Unmatched junction bases numbered 13, after V lost 5 bases and J lost 7 bases. Germline V gene data show CDR1 as DFQATT and CDR2 as SNEGSKA (reference sequence). Written as DNA, the CDR3 is TGCAGTGCTCGTATCTTCAAGACTAGCGGGAGGGATAATGAGCAGTTCTTC. It is translated as CSARIFKTSGRDNEQFF.

The chain recombines TRBV2 with TRBJ1-4; 10 bases are shared with TRBD2. The DNA end is more similar to TRBJ2-3, so the J call may be wrong. CDR1 and CDR2 (germline): SNHLY, FYNNEI. The CDR3 loop spans 13 amino acids. The CDR3, as DNA: TGTGCCAGCAGTGATACTAGCGGGATGAGGCAGTATTTT. Encoded protein: CASSDTSGMRQYF.

In regard to this clonotype: A read error may be the cause here, since a much bigger clone is one base away. The chain is built from TRBV5-1 and TRBJ2-5; D not resolved. From germline, CDR1 is SGHRS and CDR2 YFSETQ. The CDR3 length is 11 residues. CDR3 sequence: CASRWEETRYF. The DNA for the CDR3 is TGCGCCAGCCGGTGGGAAGAGACCCGGTACTTC. The whole variable domain, filled in from reference TRBV5-1 and TRBJ2-5, reads KAGVTQTPRYLIKTRGQQVTLSCSPISGHRSVSWYQQTPGQGLQFLFEYFSETQRNKGNFPGRFSGRQFSNSRSEMNVSTLELGDSALYLCASRWEETRYFGPGTRLLVL.

The J gene is TRBJ1-5, the V gene TRBV18, with 11 bases that match TRBD1. V shed 3 bases, J shed 4 bases, and the junction held 2 bases outside the gene matches. Germline V gene lookup returns CDR1 KGHSH and CDR2 LQKENI. The CDR3 runs to 15 residues. The CDR3 region has the DNA TGTGCCAGCTCACCGGACAGGGGGCAGAATCAGCCCCAGCATTTT. Protein sequence: CASSPDRGQNQPQHF.

This clonotype was counted between two and nine times. The chain carries TRBV6-1 and TRBJ2-7; D remains ambiguous. The V gene lost 2 bases and the J gene lost 0 bases, with 8 bases spanning the gap. Per the germline V gene, CDR1 is MNHNS and CDR2 is SASEGT. This CDR3 comprises 14 residues. The CDR3 region is CASSERSDSYEQYF. The CDR3 coding sequence is TGTGCCAGCAGTGAAAGGTCGGACTCCTACGAGCAGTACTTC.

Concerning this clonotype: This sequence may be a read error, since a much larger clone differs from it by one base. Because the CDR3's place on the DNA is in doubt, the DNA is left out and the CDR3 is given as listed by TCRdb. The rearrangement links TRBV4-2 to TRBJ1-5. The CDR3 has 15 residues if both end residues are counted. Germline lookup yields CDR1 LGHNA and CDR2 YNFKEQ. CDR3 residues: CASSQVGLGNQPQRF.

This chain connects TRBV19 to TRBJ2-1, with 8 bases identical to TRBD2. The J segment lost 8 bases and the V segment lost 10 bases, leaving 7 bases of the junction unmatched. CDR3 length: 12 amino acids. Germline loops: CDR1 LNHDA, CDR2 SQIVND (reference sequence). The CDR3 nucleotides read TGTGCCACCGAGCTAGCGGGCGATGAGCAGTTCTTC. Residues: CATELAGDEQFF.

Regarding this clonotype: At one of its ends the junction is not consistent with the germline gene, which may arise from a read error. The rearrangement joins TRBV19 to TRBJ2-5, with 11 nucleotides matching TRBD2. The CDR3 totals 17 residues. Per the germline V gene, CDR1 is LNHDA and CDR2 is SQIVND (reference sequence). CDR3 sequence (DNA): TGTGCCAGTAGTATAGATCTAGCGGGAGGTTCCCAAGAGACCCAGTGCTTC. This sequence encodes CASSIDLAGGSQETQCF.

This clonotype was seen a single time. One base away lies a much larger clone, so this may be a sequencing read error. The chain joins TRBV5-8 to TRBJ2-7, with D perhaps assigned TRBD1 or TRBD2 (5 bases each). The CDR3 runs 14 residues. The ends were cut back, 4 bases at V and 3 bases at J, with 14 bases in the middle. Germline V gene data show CDR1 as SGHTS and CDR2 as YDEGEE. The CDR3 sequence is CASSPPGTHYEQYF. The CDR3 DNA reads TGTGCCAGCAGCCCCCCGGGGACCCACTACGAGCAGTACTTC.

This clonotype was found once. The chain carries TRBV19 and TRBJ1-5; TRBD1 matches at 8 bases. The CDR3 is 14 amino acids. V dropped 4 bases and J dropped 11; count of bases not matched to a gene: 10. CDR1 and CDR2 from the germline V gene are LNHDA and SQIVND (reference sequence). The DNA of the CDR3 is TGTGCCAGTAGTACTAGACAGGGGAGGGAGACCCAGCATTTT. It translates to CASSTRQGRETQHF.

In its sample, this clonotype was seen once. This chain joins TRBV7-2 and TRBJ2-5; tentatively, D is TRBD2 (6 bases). With 2 bases removed from V and 11 bases from J, the gap between germline ends came to 24 bases. The CDR3 extends over 16 amino acids. Germline V gene sequence: CDR1 SGHTA, CDR2 FQGNSA. Here the CDR3 DNA reads TGTGCCAGCAGCTTAACGTTTGGCGGGGCGAGGGATACGCAGTACTTC. As protein: CASSLTFGGARDTQYF.

This clonotype was observed at least ten times. CDR3 sequence (DNA): TGCAGTGCTAGTAAAGGGGTTGGAGAGACCCAGTACTTC. Residues: CSASKGVGETQYF. The chain carries TRBV20-1 and TRBJ2-5, with D perhaps TRBD1 (5 bases). This CDR3 region has 13 residues. CDR1 and CDR2 (germline): DFQATT, SNEGSKA (reference sequence). V shed 3 bases and J shed 4 bases, with 12 bases lying between them.

In the case of this clonotype: One end of the junction does not line up with germline, which may come from a read error. V gene TRBV3-1 combines with J gene TRBJ2-3; 10 nucleotides line up with TRBD2. Germline lookup yields CDR1 LGHDT and CDR2 YNNKEL (reference sequence). CDR3 length equals 15 residues. The CDR3: CASSKAGGGTDTRYF. The CDR3 coding sequence is TGTGCCAGCAGCAAAGCGGGAGGGGGTACAGATACGCGGTATTTT.

Many counts were recorded for this clonotype. The rearrangement uses TRBV19 and TRBJ2-1; D call uncertain. Deletions cut 6 bases from V and 4 bases from J, with 10 bases between. This CDR3 comprises 13 residues. Germline-derived CDR1 and CDR2 are LNHDA and SQIVND (reference sequence). For the CDR3, the DNA is TGTGCCAGTAGGGCCGGGCCTTACAATGAGCAGTTCTTC. Protein: CASRAGPYNEQFF. The variable domain in full, completed from reference TRBV19 and TRBJ2-1, reads DGGITQSPKYLFRKEGQNVTLSCEQNLNHDAMYWYRQDPGQGLRLIYYSQIVNDFQKGDIAEGYSVSREKKESFPLTVTSAQKNPTAFYLCASRAGPYNEQFFGPGTRLTVL.

As for this clonotype: A single base separates this from a much larger clone, so it may be a read error. Since the CDR3 does not end with the conserved phenylalanine or tryptophan, this likely comes from a read error. V and J are TRBV5-8 and TRBJ2-7; 10 positions match TRBD2. CDR1 is SGHTS, CDR2 YDEGEE, per germline. The junction had 6 bases not matched to a gene; V was cut back by 7 bases and J by 2 bases. The CDR3 sequence is 14 residues long. The CDR3 DNA reads TGTGCCAGCTGCAGGACTAGCGGAACCTACGAGCAGTACTCC. It yields the protein CASCRTSGTYEQYS.

Comment on this clonotype: A read error may account for a junction end that differs from germline. V usage is TRBV7-8 and J usage is TRBJ2-5; the match to TRBD1 covers 9 bases. Per germline, CDR1 SGHVS and CDR2 FQNEAQ. This CDR3 comprises 9 residues. The CDR3 sequence is CASSPGQGF. DNA of the CDR3: TGTGCCAGCAGCCCAGGACAGGGGTTC.

This clonotype has ten or more counts. This sequence joins TRBV29-1 and TRBJ1-5, with D hard to call. This CDR3 region has 17 residues. Germline V gene sequence: CDR1 SQVTM, CDR2 ANQGSEA. The V and J ends lost 4 bases and 3 bases respectively, with 22 bases between them. CDR3 loop: CSVAGSSSCLTNQPQHF. DNA for the CDR3: TGCAGCGTTGCCGGCAGCAGCAGCTGTCTTACCAATCAGCCCCAGCATTTT.

This clonotype has ten or more counts. The rearrangement uses TRBV5-8 and TRBJ1-2; D unclear. The germline CDR1 and CDR2 sequences are SGHTS and YDEGEE. The ends were cut back, 0 bases at V and 0 bases at J, with 6 bases in the middle. The CDR3 has 14 amino acids. This CDR3 is CASSLAGANYGYTF. DNA for the CDR3: TGTGCCAGCAGCTTGGCGGGAGCTAACTATGGCTACACCTTC.

In its sample, this clonotype was seen many times. The chain joins TRBV20-1 to TRBJ2-1; D gene unclear. V was trimmed by 2 bases and J by 7 bases, leaving 6 bases between them. This CDR3 comprises 11 residues. CDR1 is DFQATT, CDR2 SNEGSKA, per germline (reference sequence). This chain's CDR3 is CSARKQNEQFF. As DNA, the CDR3 is TGCAGTGCTAGAAAACAGAATGAGCAGTTCTTC.

A few counts support this clonotype. The V gene is TRBV5-1, the J gene TRBJ2-1, with 13 bases fitting TRBD2. The CDR3 loop spans 18 amino acids. Germline V gives CDR1 SGHRS, CDR2 YFSETQ. The ends lost 4 bases at V and 0 bases at J; junction bases unmatched: 7. The CDR3 region has the DNA TGCGCCAGCAGCCCAGGACTAGCGGGGGCGAGCTCCTACAATGAGCAGTTCTTC. As protein: CASSPGLAGASSYNEQFF.

This clonotype has at least ten counts. The V call is TRBV29-1, the J call TRBJ2-7; weak D call: TRBD2 (5 bases). Germline CDR1 is SQVTM and CDR2 is ANQGSEA. Trimming pared 8 bases from V and 5 bases from J, leaving 19 bases between. The CDR3 is made up of 13 amino acids. CDR3 nucleotides: TGCAGCCCCACCGGGGTGGAATTCGACGAGCAGTACTTC. Its protein is CSPTGVEFDEQYF.

A few counts support this clonotype. This could be a read error, since a much larger clone is one nucleotide away. This chain links TRBV11-2 with TRBJ2-1; D perhaps matches TRBD2 (6 bases). V lost 5 bases and J lost 15, with 14 bases in between. The CDR3 runs 11 residues. CDR1 is SGHAT, CDR2 FQNNGV, per germline. The DNA for the CDR3 is TGTGCCAGCAGCCCGGGGGTCCAGACGTTCTTC. It codes for CASSPGVQTFF.

Note on this clonotype: It may be a read error: a sequence one base away is much more abundant. The chain is built from TRBV7-9 and TRBJ2-1; 7 bases agree with TRBD1. This CDR3 comprises 14 residues. Germline V lookup: CDR1 SEHNR, CDR2 FQNEAQ (reference sequence). The CDR3 region is CASSLAHRGNELFF. In nucleotides, the CDR3 is TGTGCCAGCAGCTTAGCGCACAGGGGTAATGAGCTGTTCTTC. Full variable domain (outside the CDR3, taken from reference TRBV7-9 and TRBJ2-1): DTGVSQNPRHKITKRGQNVTFRCDPISEHNRLYWYRQTLGQGPEFLTYFQNEAQLEKSRLLSDRFSAERPKGSFSTLEIQRTEQGDSAMYLCASSLAHRGNELFFGPGTRLTVL.

This clonotype was detected only once. V gene TRBV15 combines with J gene TRBJ2-5, with TRBD1 matching over 9 bases. Germline CDR1 LNHNV, CDR2 YYDKDF (reference sequence). The length of the CDR3 is 16 residues. V trimming: 3 bases; J trimming: 5 bases; junction bases outside the gene matches: 10. CDR3 loop: CATSSRLQGTGETQYF. CDR3 coding DNA: TGTGCCACCAGCAGCCGTCTACAGGGGACAGGGGAGACCCAGTACTTC.

This clonotype appeared many times. V and J are TRBV11-2 and TRBJ2-1; D gene unclear. The length of the CDR3 is 14 residues. Germline assignment: CDR1 SGHAT and CDR2 FQNNGV. Trimming took 0 bases from V and 4 from J, leaving 7 bases between them. This CDR3 is CASSLEGSYNEQFF. The CDR3 DNA sequence: TGTGCCAGCAGCTTAGAAGGGTCATACAATGAGCAGTTCTTC.

Only a few counts were recorded for this clonotype. This chain connects TRBV3-1 to TRBJ2-7, with 7 bases that match TRBD1. The CDR3 loop spans 15 amino acids. Looked up from germline, CDR1 is LGHDT and CDR2 is YNNKEL (reference sequence). Trimming took 4 bases from V and 6 from J; bases not matched to a gene: 12. CDR3 protein: CASSPNRGVESEQYF. The CDR3 DNA is TGTGCCAGCAGCCCGAACAGGGGAGTTGAATCCGAGCAGTACTTC.

This clonotype was observed many times. This CDR3 is CASRGGSAGNEQYF. CDR3 bases: TGCGCCAGCCGCGGGGGAAGCGCGGGGAACGAGCAGTACTTC. The V and J genes are TRBV5-1 and TRBJ2-7; 7 bases map to TRBD2. The germline V gene encodes CDR1 SGHRS and CDR2 YFSETQ. Trimming cost V 7 bases and J 5 bases; bases outside gene matches: 12. The CDR3 length is 14 residues.

As concerns this clonotype: Possible read error: a much larger clone is one base away. The rearrangement uses TRBV6-5 and TRBJ2-5; possible D gene TRBD2, 6 bases. Germline V gene lookup returns CDR1 MNHEY and CDR2 SVGAGI. The V end was cut by 5 bases, the J end by 4 bases, with 14 bases between. The CDR3 is made up of 14 amino acids. CDR3 nucleotide sequence: TGTGCCAGCAGTCACCGCGGGGCTCGAGAGACCCAGTACTTC. Protein: CASSHRGARETQYF.